The 11 T cell receptor beta chains given below trace back to one sample, sequenced in a study of CD8+CD57+ T cells in acquired aplastic anemia. According to the study, genomic DNA was the template for TCR beta VDJ and CDR3 profiling. MiXCR was run by TCRdb on the reads, yielding one entry per CDR3 protein. Here the sample spans some 140,000 distinct CDR3 sequences, around two fifths being singletons. Sequenced: sorted CD4+, CD8+, or CD8+CD57+ T cells (not recorded which) from PBMCs. The source of these receptors is a human donor in good health, serving as a control.

In this sample, this clonotype turned up many times. This sequence joins TRBV5-1 and TRBJ1-1; no clear D gene. Trimming removed 2 bases at V and 5 bases at J, with 16 bases between. CDR1 is SGHRS and CDR2 is YFSETQ in the germline V gene. The CDR3 length is 15 residues. CDR3 sequence (DNA): TGCGCCAGCAGCTTAGACGCAGGCGGCAGGACTGAAGCTTTCTTT. Residues: CASSLDAGGRTEAFF.

Regarding this clonotype: A much larger clonotype is one base distant, so this may be a read error. This chain uses TRBV27 with TRBJ2-7, with 13 bases aligning to TRBD2. There are 17 residues in the CDR3. The germline V gene encodes CDR1 MNHEY and CDR2 SMNVEV (reference sequence). Trimming cost V 7 bases and J 3 bases; bases outside gene matches: 12. The CDR3 spells CASKRTSGRDEGYEQYF. The CDR3 coding sequence is TGTGCCAGCAAGCGGACTAGCGGGAGAGATGAAGGCTACGAGCAGTACTTC.

Notes on this clonotype: The conserved phenylalanine or tryptophan is not found at the CDR3 terminus, so this likely reflects a read error. This chain joins TRBV4-1 and TRBJ1-6; perhaps TRBD1 as D (6 bases). The germline V gene has CDR1 MGHRA and CDR2 YSYEKL. Between the trimmed V and J ends, which lost 2 bases and 7 bases, there was a span of 15 bases. This CDR3 comprises 16 residues. The CDR3 sequence is CASSQLTGLANSPLHL. The DNA for the CDR3 is TGCGCCAGCAGCCAACTAACAGGGCTTGCGAATTCACCCCTCCACCTT.

V and J are TRBV9 and TRBJ1-5, with D possibly matching TRBD1 (5 bases). In germline, CDR1 is SGDLS, CDR2 YYNGEE. V lost 4 bases and J 3 bases, leaving 11 bases between the germline ends. There are 14 residues in the CDR3. The CDR3 spells CASSIGTSNQPQHF. In DNA form, the CDR3 reads TGTGCCAGCAGCATCGGGACGTCCAATCAGCCCCAGCATTTT. The whole variable domain, filled in from reference TRBV9 and TRBJ1-5, reads DSGVTQTPKHLITATGQRVTLRCSPRSGDLSVYWYQQSLDQGLQFLIQYYNGEERAKGNILERFSAQQFPDLHSELNLSSLELGDSALYFCASSIGTSNQPQHFGDGTRLSIL.

The rearrangement joins TRBV24-1 to TRBJ1-6, with TRBD1 as a possible D gene (6 bases). V was cut by 7 bases and J by 13 bases, with 16 bases left in between. This CDR3 region has 13 residues. Germline V gene sequence: CDR1 KGHDR, CDR2 SFDVKD. The CDR3 region is CATSATGWSPLHF. DNA of the CDR3: TGTGCCACCAGCGCTACAGGGTGGAGTCCCCTCCACTTT.

This clonotype was recorded many times. This chain joins TRBV20-1 and TRBJ1-1, with D perhaps matching TRBD1 (5 bases). The germline CDR1 and CDR2 sequences are DFQATT and SNEGSKA (reference sequence). The V end lost 4 bases, the J end lost 1 base, and 19 bases lay between the germline ends. CDR3 length: 16 amino acids. CDR3 nucleotides: TGCAGTGCTACTAGACAGACCACATCCAAGAACACTGAAGCTTTCTTT. As protein: CSATRQTTSKNTEAFF.

In this sample, this clonotype turned up many times. The rearrangement joins TRBV6-1 to TRBJ1-5, with 8 bases that match TRBD1. CDR1 is MNHNS, CDR2 SASEGT, per germline. After removal of 1 base from V and 7 bases from J, the junction contained 0 bases not matched to a gene. CDR3 length: 13 amino acids. CDR3 in amino acids: CASSEDRGQPQHF. The CDR3 DNA follows: TGTGCCAGCAGTGAAGACAGGGGGCAGCCCCAGCATTTT.

The chain recombines TRBV6-1 with TRBJ1-3; D unclear. This CDR3 contains 13 residues. The V end was cut by 0 bases, the J end by 4 bases, with 4 bases between. CDR1 is MNHNS and CDR2 is SASEGT in the germline V gene. The CDR3 bases are TGTGCCAGCAGTGAAGCGCCCGGAAACACCATATATTTT. Translated, it gives CASSEAPGNTIYF.

In this sample, this clonotype turned up many times. The rearrangement uses TRBV6-4 and TRBJ2-3; D may correspond to TRBD1 or TRBD2 (5 bases each). The germline gives CDR1 MRHNA, CDR2 SNTAGT. V lost 1 base to trimming and J lost 4 bases, with 15 bases between them. This CDR3 contains 16 residues. The CDR3 sequence is CASSDFQGPTADTQYF. For the CDR3, the DNA is TGTGCCAGCAGTGACTTTCAGGGACCTACGGCAGATACGCAGTATTTT.

This chain connects TRBV15 to TRBJ2-3; maybe TRBD2 (5 bases). Germline V gene sequence: CDR1 LNHNV, CDR2 YYDKDF (reference sequence). The CDR3 is 16 amino acids. V was pared by 4 bases and J by 6 bases, with 20 bases between. CDR3 residues: CATSTPARRTVDTQYF. CDR3 DNA: TGTGCCACCAGCACCCCCGCTAGGAGGACGGTGGATACGCAGTATTTT. The full variable domain, its missing parts supplied by reference TRBV15 and TRBJ2-3, is DAMVIQNPRYQVTQFGKPVTLSCSQTLNHNVMYWYQQKSSQAPKLLFHYYDKDFNNEADTPDNFQSRRPNTSFCFLDIRSPGLGDTAMYLCATSTPARRTVDTQYFGPGTRLTVL.

This clonotype was counted ten times or more. The chain links TRBV19 to TRBJ1-1, with D possibly TRBD1 on 5 matching bases. Trimming shortened V by 3 bases and J by 4 bases, and 9 bases separated the two germline ends. Germline loops: CDR1 LNHDA, CDR2 SQIVND (reference sequence). The CDR3 length is 13 residues. The CDR3 DNA sequence: TGTGCCAGTAGTATTTCTAGGGGCACTGAAGCTTTCTTT. Protein sequence: CASSISRGTEAFF.